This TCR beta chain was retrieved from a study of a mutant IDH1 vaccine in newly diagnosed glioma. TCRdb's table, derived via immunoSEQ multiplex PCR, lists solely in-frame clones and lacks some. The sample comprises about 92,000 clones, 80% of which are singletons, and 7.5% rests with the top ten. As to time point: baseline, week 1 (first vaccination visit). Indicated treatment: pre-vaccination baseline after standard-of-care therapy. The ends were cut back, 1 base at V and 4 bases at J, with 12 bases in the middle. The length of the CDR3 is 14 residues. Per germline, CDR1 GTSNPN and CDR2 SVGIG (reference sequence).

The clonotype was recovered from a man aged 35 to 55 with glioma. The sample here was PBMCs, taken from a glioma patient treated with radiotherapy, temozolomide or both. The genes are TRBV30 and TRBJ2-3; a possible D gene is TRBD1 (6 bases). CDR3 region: CAWSDRAMADTQYF. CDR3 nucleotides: TGTGCCTGGAGTGACAGGGCGATGGCAGATACGCAGTATTTT.